This T cell receptor beta chain was found in a study of beta chain features in type 1 diabetes. Findings of the study overall: The similarity of naive, central memory and Treg TCRB repertoires appeared greater among patients than among healthy donors.

Each of the CD4+ naive, central memory, regulatory and stem cell-like memory populations was sorted via CD45RO/CCR7/CD25/CD127/CD95/CD27. Sort purity for all populations was recorded as exceeding 98%. In its sample, this clone was seen a few times. The antigen is undetermined. A far larger clone is only one base removed, so a read error is likely. TCRB transcripts that were expressed got sequenced, as all of the isolated RNA had been reverse transcribed. Some clones are missing from TCRdb's copy, which holds only in-frame ones; the method was immunoSEQ multiplex PCR. The sample yields 300,000 to 350,000 clones, 8% seen once. Per germline, CDR1 SGHAT and CDR2 FQDESV (reference sequence). The CDR3 has 13 residues. V lost 6 bases and J 1 base, leaving 9 bases between the germline ends.

The sequencing input was central memory CD4+ T cells from blood. This TCR came from a woman aged 18-30 years in good health. V is TRBV11-1 and J is TRBJ1-1; a weak D match, TRBD1 (6 bases). The CDR3 DNA sequence: TGTGCCAGCAGTTCGGACAGGAACACTGAAGCTTTCTTT. This encodes CASSSDRNTEAFF.